This TCR beta chain derives from a study of T cell changes during pregnancy in multiple sclerosis. This table comes from immunoSEQ multiplex PCR, and its TCRdb copy is limited to in-frame clones, with some not included. The table records some 67,000 clones, approximately 92% of them present only once. CDR3 length equals 14 residues. J gave up 1 base and V 5 bases, and 4 bases lay outside the gene matches. CDR1 SGHVS and CDR2 FNYEAQ come from the germline V gene. This material consisted of peripheral blood, taken in the first trimester of pregnancy. The chain combines TRBV7-6 with TRBJ1-1; 7 nucleotides match TRBD1. This clonotype originated in a female donor with multiple sclerosis, enrolled in a pregnancy study. The CDR3 sequence is CASSLTGTNTEAFF. The CDR3 region has the DNA TGTGCCAGCAGCCTGACAGGGACGAACACTGAAGCTTTCTTT.